The clone carrying this T cell receptor beta chain was seen a handful of times. Its specificity is not known. These data originate in a study of T-cell memory formation after mild COVID-19. Study background: TCR clusters mostly belonged to single donors.

5'RACE primed from the constant segment yielded TCR alpha and TCR beta cDNA libraries bearing sample barcodes and UMIs. A single record per CDR3 protein comes from TCRdb applying MiXCR to the 5' RACE reads. This table has under 250,000 distinct CDR3 sequences, over 7.5% appearing once. General study findings and limits: Clones which contracted sat mainly in CM and EM if CD4+, and in EMRA if CD8+. Pre-infection memory harbored some responding clones, suggesting cross-reactive memory joined.

Trimming shortened V by 6 bases and J by 2 bases, and 19 bases separated the two germline ends. Germline lookup yields CDR1 MDHEN and CDR2 SYDVKM. The CDR3 length is 16 residues. Sequencing used PBMCs or a T cell subset sorted from them (not recorded which). The TCR originated in a man aged 18 to 29 who had mild COVID-19 (a few samples of this study predate the infection). Cell type and time point are not known. The V and J genes are TRBV28 and TRBJ1-2; TRBD1 is a possible D gene (6 bases). The CDR3 loop reads CASRGGPGHSNYGYTF. In DNA, the CDR3 is TGTGCCAGCAGGGGGGGTCCGGGACACTCAAACTATGGCTACACCTTC.